This T cell receptor (beta chain) appears in the sequencing data of a study of neurological immune-mediated disorders. Study-wide findings and caveats: In HTLV-1-associated myelopathy, TCR clonal expansion was greatest, whereas multiple sclerosis had the least, falling below healthy controls.

Regarding time point: longitudinal time-point 1 (baseline). The cDNA was synthesized by 5'RACE incorporating 10-nucleotide random UMIs. Over 190 million TCR-beta sequences from 15-18 subjects were obtained in each sequencing run. From the 5' RACE reads, TCRdb called clonotypes with MiXCR, one entry per CDR3 protein. The table lists over 70,000 distinct CDR3 sequences, more than 8.5% of them singletons. The CDR3 runs 14 residues. Germline CDR1 and CDR2: SGHDN and FVKESK. V dropped 1 base and J dropped 2 bases, with 5 bases sitting between them. At least ten counts were recorded for this clonotype. The antigen remains unidentified.

The chain combines TRBV14 with TRBJ1-4, with unresolved D. Material for sequencing was PBMCs. This clonotype was sampled from a man between 25 and 39 years old in good health. The CDR3 DNA sequence: TGTGCCAGCAGCCAAGGCATTACTAATGAAAAACTGTTTTTT. It translates to CASSQGITNEKLFF.